Below, 27 T cell receptor beta chains from the same sample are listed, as sequenced in a study of CD8 T cells in ankylosing spondylitis. General observations from the study: Ankylosing spondylitis blood seemed to carry a telltale TCR beta motif made of roughly eight highly homologous variants.

These receptors are not linked to any known antigen. From the 5' RACE reads, TCRdb called clonotypes with MiXCR, one entry per CDR3 protein. The repertoire includes roughly 670,000 distinct CDR3 sequences, about 20% of them detected once, and around 19% sits in the top ten. Specimen: blood, either unsorted or a sorted T cell fraction (not recorded which). Every receptor here comes from a male donor with ankylosing spondylitis.

The sample holds a few counts of this clonotype. V and J are TRBV29-1 and TRBJ2-3, with 9 bases identical to TRBD2. CDR1 and CDR2 from the germline V gene are SQVTM and ANQGSEA. The trim removed 4 bases at V and 6 bases at J, leaving 14 bases unmatched. This CDR3 contains 16 residues. The CDR3 is CSVGLLAGGPSDTQYF. CDR3 coding DNA: TGCAGCGTTGGGTTACTGGCGGGAGGGCCGAGTGATACGCAGTATTTT.

This clonotype was seen only a few times. Here the CDR3 DNA reads TGTGCCAGCAGTGGGGACAGGGGAAGCAATCAGCCCCAGCATTTT. Its translation is CASSGDRGSNQPQHF. The gene calls are TRBV12-3 or TRBV12-4 and TRBJ1-5; TRBD1 matches 10 bases. The CDR3 runs 15 residues. V was clipped by 5 bases and J by 1 base; unmatched bases: 2.

In this sample, this clonotype turned up a few times. This chain connects TRBV12-3 or TRBV12-4 to TRBJ2-7; TRBD1 agrees at 9 bases. The CDR3 is made up of 15 amino acids. The junction had 13 bases not matched to a gene; V was cut back by 6 bases and J by 7 bases. The CDR3 sequence is CASSPTGGLMGEQYF. CDR3 nucleotides: TGTGCCAGCAGCCCAACAGGGGGCCTTATGGGGGAGCAGTACTTC.

The genes are TRBV5-6 and TRBJ2-5; 9 bases are a match to TRBD1. Germline V gene sequence: CDR1 SGHDT, CDR2 YYEEEE. The trim removed 2 bases at V and 6 bases at J, leaving 11 bases unmatched. This CDR3 comprises 16 residues. The CDR3 loop reads CASSFGQDRGWQTQYF. The CDR3, as DNA: TGTGCCAGCAGCTTTGGCCAGGACAGGGGATGGCAGACCCAGTACTTC.

A single count supports this clonotype. V and J are TRBV19 and TRBJ2-1, with 8 bases fitting TRBD1. Germline lookup yields CDR1 LNHDA and CDR2 SQIVND (reference sequence). The CDR3 runs to 16 residues. The V and J ends lost 4 bases and 0 bases, in that order; junction bases with no gene match: 5. The CDR3 here is CASSKNRGTSYNEQFF. In DNA form, the CDR3 reads TGTGCCAGTAGTAAGAACAGGGGGACCTCCTACAATGAGCAGTTCTTC.

The chain recombines TRBV20-1 with TRBJ2-7; 8 bases align to TRBD1. Germline CDR1 reads DFQATT; CDR2 reads SNEGSKA (reference sequence). The V and J ends lost 0 bases and 4 bases, in that order; junction bases with no gene match: 8. This CDR3 is built from 15 residues. The CDR3 sequence: CSARDVGRGQYEQYF. CDR3 bases: TGCAGTGCTAGAGATGTAGGCAGGGGGCAATACGAGCAGTACTTC.

The rearrangement links TRBV5-1 to TRBJ1-6, with D unresolved. Trimming stripped 3 bases from V and 7 bases from J, with 8 bases between. Germline CDR1 SGHRS, CDR2 YFSETQ. The length of the CDR3 is 13 residues. The CDR3 loop is CASSYEANSPLHF. As DNA, the CDR3 is TGCGCCAGCAGCTACGAGGCGAATTCACCCCTCCACTTT. Filled out from reference TRBV5-1 and TRBJ1-6, the complete variable domain reads KAGVTQTPRYLIKTRGQQVTLSCSPISGHRSVSWYQQTPGQGLQFLFEYFSETQRNKGNFPGRFSGRQFSNSRSEMNVSTLELGDSALYLCASSYEANSPLHFGNGTRLTVT.

The chain joins TRBV15 to TRBJ2-3, with TRBD1 identical over 10 bases. J was trimmed by 5 bases and V by 5 bases; bases with no gene match: 7. CDR1 and CDR2 (germline): LNHNV, YYDKDF (reference sequence). The CDR3 totals 15 residues. CDR3 coding DNA: TGTGCCACCAGCCTAGGACAGGGGGTCGGAGATACGCAGTATTTT. This codes for CATSLGQGVGDTQYF.

The V call is TRBV20-1, the J call TRBJ2-3, with D maybe TRBD2 (6 bases). V was clipped by 0 bases and J by 2 bases, with 12 bases between them. The V gene's germline CDR1 is DFQATT and CDR2 SNEGSKA (reference sequence). The length of the CDR3 is 15 residues. DNA for the CDR3: TGCAGTGCTAGAGATGCGGCGGGGTTCACAGATACGCAGTATTTT. Its protein is CSARDAAGFTDTQYF.

This clonotype appeared many times. V gene TRBV4-3 combines with J gene TRBJ2-7; D could derive from TRBD1 or TRBD2 (6 bases each). Germline values: CDR1 LGHNA, CDR2 YSLEER. The germline V and J ends were trimmed by 2 bases and 3 bases, with 11 bases remaining between them. CDR3 length equals 14 residues. In nucleotides, the CDR3 is TGCGCCAGCAGCCAATTCAAGGGGGGCTACGAGCAGTACTTC. It yields the protein CASSQFKGGYEQYF.

The V gene is TRBV21-1, the J gene TRBJ1-5; the DNA was not compared with TRBD1, the D call given in the table. TRBV21-1 is a recognized pseudogene. CDR3 length: 18 residues. The chain's CDR3 is CASSKAKWQQGSNQPQHF. CDR3 sequence (DNA): TGTGCCAGCAGCAAAGCAAAGTGGCAACAGGGGAGCAATCAGCCCCAGCATTTT.

This clonotype has a handful of counts. The chain couples TRBV15 to TRBJ1-1; a weak D match, TRBD1 (6 bases). The germline V and J ends were trimmed by 1 base and 10 bases, with 10 bases remaining between them. Germline CDR1 reads LNHNV; CDR2 reads YYDKDF (reference sequence). CDR3 length: 12 residues. This CDR3 is CATSRGGGRAFF. The CDR3 nucleotides are TGTGCCACCAGCAGAGGAGGGGGGCGAGCTTTCTTT.

This clonotype was observed a few times. CDR3 protein: CSAIPGSVGDEQFF. CDR3 coding DNA: TGCAGTGCTATCCCCGGGTCAGTGGGGGATGAGCAGTTCTTC. This chain uses TRBV20-1 with TRBJ2-1; D possibly matches TRBD1 or TRBD2 (5 bases each). V lost 4 bases, J lost 8 bases, and 18 bases lay in between. Looked up from germline, CDR1 is DFQATT and CDR2 is SNEGSKA (reference sequence). The CDR3 has 14 amino acids.

This chain connects TRBV7-9 to TRBJ1-1; D gene uncertain. V was shortened by 6 bases and J by 1 base, with 12 bases between the two germline ends. From germline, CDR1 is SEHNR and CDR2 FQNEAQ (reference sequence). The CDR3 runs to 14 residues. CDR3 region: CASSDLNPNTEAFF. CDR3 coding DNA: TGTGCCAGCAGTGATCTAAATCCGAACACTGAAGCTTTCTTT.

This clonotype was seen ten or more times. The gene calls are TRBV9 and TRBJ2-7, with 9 nucleotides matching TRBD1. The length of the CDR3 is 14 residues. V shed 4 bases and J 6 bases; nucleotides not matched to a gene: 8. Germline-derived CDR1 and CDR2 are SGDLS and YYNGEE. CDR3 amino acids: CASSPRQGESEQYF. The CDR3 DNA follows: TGTGCCAGCAGCCCGCGACAGGGGGAGAGCGAGCAGTACTTC.

This clonotype was seen a handful of times. This chain connects TRBV7-9 to TRBJ1-1; tentatively, D is TRBD1 (6 bases). Trimming stripped 5 bases from V and 0 bases from J, with 13 bases between. CDR3 length equals 15 residues. Germline V gene data show CDR1 as SEHNR and CDR2 as FQNEAQ (reference sequence). The CDR3 loop is CASSRTGTMNTEAFF. The CDR3 DNA follows: TGTGCCAGCAGCCGAACAGGGACTATGAACACTGAAGCTTTCTTT. Complete variable domain (other parts from reference TRBV7-9 and TRBJ1-1): DTGVSQNPRHKITKRGQNVTFRCDPISEHNRLYWYRQTLGQGPEFLTYFQNEAQLEKSRLLSDRFSAERPKGSFSTLEIQRTEQGDSAMYLCASSRTGTMNTEAFFGQGTRLTVV.

This clonotype was detected a few times. The chain combines TRBV20-1 with TRBJ1-6; D gene unclear. Trimming cost V 3 bases and J 0 bases, with 9 bases left between them. Germline V gene lookup returns CDR1 DFQATT and CDR2 SNEGSKA (reference sequence). This CDR3 region has 15 residues. The CDR3 nucleotides are TGCAGTGCTAGGTTTGGGAGCTCCTATAATTCACCCCTCCACTTT. Protein product: CSARFGSSYNSPLHF.

The chain carries TRBV6-2 or TRBV6-3 and TRBJ1-6; 10 bases line up with TRBD1. V trimming: 2 bases; J trimming: 10 bases; junction bases outside the gene matches: 5. There are 15 residues in the CDR3. Per the germline V gene, CDR1 is MNHEY and CDR2 is SVGEGT. CDR3 sequence reads: CASSYGGQGVSPLHF. The DNA for the CDR3 is TGTGCCAGCAGTTACGGCGGACAGGGGGTATCACCCCTCCACTTT.

In this sample, this clonotype turned up a few times. The chain uses TRBV7-2 and TRBJ2-1; 13 positions match TRBD2. Trimming removed 1 base from V and 9 bases from J; junction bases left unmatched: 3. The CDR3 length is 15 residues. Per the germline V gene, CDR1 is SGHTA and CDR2 is FQGNSA. The CDR3 DNA sequence: TGTGCCAGCAGCTTAGAGGGACTAGCGGGACTTGAGCAGTTCTTC. It specifies CASSLEGLAGLEQFF.

This sequence joins TRBV4-2 and TRBJ2-3; D is undetermined. The CDR3 extends over 14 amino acids. Trimming pared 3 bases from V and 4 bases from J, leaving 11 bases between. Germline lookup yields CDR1 LGHNA and CDR2 YNFKEQ. The CDR3 here is CASSQDPYADTQYF. The CDR3 DNA sequence: TGTGCCAGCAGCCAGGACCCCTATGCAGATACGCAGTATTTT.

This clonotype occurred many times. The chain is built from TRBV11-1 and TRBJ2-7; perhaps D is TRBD1 or TRBD2 (5 bases each). The CDR3 covers 15 residues. V lost 1 base, J lost 3 bases, and 13 bases lay in between. Germline values: CDR1 SGHAT, CDR2 FQDESV (reference sequence). CDR3 amino acids: CASSLEGTGFYEQYF. In nucleotides, the CDR3 is TGTGCCAGCAGCTTAGAAGGGACGGGATTCTACGAGCAGTACTTC.

This chain joins TRBV9 and TRBJ2-3, with a possible D match to TRBD2 (6 bases). Germline values: CDR1 SGDLS, CDR2 YYNGEE. This CDR3 has 13 amino acids. With 3 bases removed from V and 4 bases from J, the gap between germline ends came to 9 bases. CDR3 in DNA: TGTGCCAGCAGCGGGACTATGCCAGATACGCAGTATTTT. It yields the protein CASSGTMPDTQYF.

There are many counts of this clonotype. This sequence joins TRBV9 and TRBJ2-2; unclear D gene. V was cut by 0 bases and J by 0 bases, with 9 bases left in between. CDR3 length: 16 residues. Germline assignment: CDR1 SGDLS and CDR2 YYNGEE. CDR3 coding DNA: TGTGCCAGCAGCGTAGGAACAGAATCGAACACCGGGGAGCTGTTTTTT. This sequence encodes CASSVGTESNTGELFF. Variable domain in full (rest from reference TRBV9 and TRBJ2-2): DSGVTQTPKHLITATGQRVTLRCSPRSGDLSVYWYQQSLDQGLQFLIQYYNGEERAKGNILERFSAQQFPDLHSELNLSSLELGDSALYFCASSVGTESNTGELFFGEGSRLTVL.

J is TRBJ2-1 and V is TRBV4-2; 12 bases are a match to TRBD1. The V gene's germline CDR1 is LGHNA and CDR2 YNFKEQ. The CDR3 is 15 amino acids. With V trimmed by 4 bases and J by 8 bases, 6 bases remained unmatched. The CDR3 DNA sequence: TGTGCCAGCAGCCCAGAGGGACAGGGGGCGGATGAGCAGTTCTTC. It specifies CASSPEGQGADEQFF.

The gene calls are TRBV6-2 or TRBV6-3 and TRBJ2-5; 8 bases line up with TRBD2. This CDR3 is 15 amino acids long. Germline V gene sequence: CDR1 MNHEY, CDR2 SVGEGT. The V and J ends lost 4 bases and 6 bases, in that order; junction bases with no gene match: 10. The CDR3 protein is CASSSLSGSGQTQYF. The DNA for the CDR3 is TGTGCCAGCAGTTCCTTAAGCGGGAGCGGCCAGACCCAGTACTTC.

The chain couples TRBV7-9 to TRBJ2-7, with 12 nucleotides matching TRBD2. The CDR3 runs to 16 residues. The V segment lost 4 bases and the J segment 5 bases; nucleotides outside the gene matches: 9. Per the germline V gene, CDR1 is SEHNR and CDR2 is FQNEAQ (reference sequence). The CDR3 nucleotides read TGTGCCAGCAGCTCAGTGGCTAGCGGGAGGGCCGACGAGCAGTACTTC. The encoded protein is CASSSVASGRADEQYF. The whole variable domain, filled in from reference TRBV7-9 and TRBJ2-7, reads DTGVSQNPRHKITKRGQNVTFRCDPISEHNRLYWYRQTLGQGPEFLTYFQNEAQLEKSRLLSDRFSAERPKGSFSTLEIQRTEQGDSAMYLCASSSVASGRADEQYFGPGTRLTVT.

The V gene is TRBV7-2, the J gene TRBJ2-5; perhaps D is TRBD1 or TRBD2 (7 bases each). Looked up from germline, CDR1 is SGHTA and CDR2 is FQGNSA. This CDR3 is 16 amino acids long. Trimming left V 1 base short and J 1 base short, with 13 bases between. CDR3 nucleotide sequence: TGTGCCAGCAGCTTAGAGGGGGCGGGGGTCCAAGAGACCCAGTACTTC. Its translation is CASSLEGAGVQETQYF.